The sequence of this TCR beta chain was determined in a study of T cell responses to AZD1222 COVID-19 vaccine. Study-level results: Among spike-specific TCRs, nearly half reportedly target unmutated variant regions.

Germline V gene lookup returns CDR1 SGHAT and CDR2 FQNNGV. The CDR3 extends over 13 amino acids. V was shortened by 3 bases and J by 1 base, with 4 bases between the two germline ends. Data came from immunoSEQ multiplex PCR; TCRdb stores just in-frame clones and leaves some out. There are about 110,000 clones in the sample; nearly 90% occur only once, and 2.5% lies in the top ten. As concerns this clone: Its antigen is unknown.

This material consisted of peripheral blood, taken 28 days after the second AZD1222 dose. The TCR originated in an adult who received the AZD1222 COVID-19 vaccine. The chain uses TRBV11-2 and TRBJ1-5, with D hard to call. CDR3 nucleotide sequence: TGTGCCAGCAGCTTTCAGAGCAATCAGCCCCAGCATTTT. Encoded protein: CASSFQSNQPQHF. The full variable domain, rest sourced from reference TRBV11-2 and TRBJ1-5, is EAGVAQSPRYKIIEKRQSVAFWCNPISGHATLYWYQQILGQGPKLLIQFQNNGVVDDSQLPKDRFSAERLKGVDSTLKIQPAKLEDSAVYLCASSFQSNQPQHFGDGTRLSIL.